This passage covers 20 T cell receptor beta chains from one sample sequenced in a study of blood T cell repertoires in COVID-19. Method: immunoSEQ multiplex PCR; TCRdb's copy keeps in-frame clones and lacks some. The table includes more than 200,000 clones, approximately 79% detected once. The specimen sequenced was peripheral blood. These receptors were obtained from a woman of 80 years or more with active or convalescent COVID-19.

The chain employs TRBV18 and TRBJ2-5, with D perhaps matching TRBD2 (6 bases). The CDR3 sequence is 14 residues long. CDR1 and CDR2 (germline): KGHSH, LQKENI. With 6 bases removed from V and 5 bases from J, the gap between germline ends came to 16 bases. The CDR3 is CASSRGVTGETQYF. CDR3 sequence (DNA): TGTGCCAGCTCGCGGGGAGTAACTGGGGAGACCCAGTACTTC.

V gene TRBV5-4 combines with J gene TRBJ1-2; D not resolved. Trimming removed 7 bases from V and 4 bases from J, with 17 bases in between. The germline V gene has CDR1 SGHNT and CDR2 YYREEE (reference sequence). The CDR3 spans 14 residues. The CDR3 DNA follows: TGTGCCAGCTCATCCAGCGGGGTGAGCTATGGCTACACCTTC. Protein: CASSSSGVSYGYTF. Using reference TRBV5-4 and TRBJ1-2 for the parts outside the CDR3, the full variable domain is ETGVTQSPTHLIKTRGQQVTLRCSSQSGHNTVSWYQQALGQGPQFIFQYYREEENGRGNFPPRFSGLQFPNYSSELNVNALELDDSALYLCASSSSGVSYGYTFGSGTRLTVV.

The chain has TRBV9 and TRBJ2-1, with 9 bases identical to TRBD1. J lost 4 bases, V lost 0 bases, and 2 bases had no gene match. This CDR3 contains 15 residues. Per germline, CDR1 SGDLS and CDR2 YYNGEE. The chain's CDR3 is CASSVDGTGYNEQFF. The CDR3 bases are TGTGCCAGCAGCGTAGACGGGACAGGGTACAATGAGCAGTTCTTC.

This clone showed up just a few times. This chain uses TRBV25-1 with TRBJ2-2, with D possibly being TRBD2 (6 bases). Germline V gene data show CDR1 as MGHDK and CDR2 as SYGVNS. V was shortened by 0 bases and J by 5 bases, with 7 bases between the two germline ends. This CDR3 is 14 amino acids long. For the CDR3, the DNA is TGTGCCAGCAGTGAATATGGGGGGACCGGGGAGCTGTTTTTT. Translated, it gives CASSEYGGTGELFF.

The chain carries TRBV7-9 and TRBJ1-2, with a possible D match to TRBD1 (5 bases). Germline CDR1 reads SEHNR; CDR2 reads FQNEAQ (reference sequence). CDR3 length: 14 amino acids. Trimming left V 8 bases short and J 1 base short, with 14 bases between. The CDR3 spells CASQTGGGNYGYTF. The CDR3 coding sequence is TGTGCCAGCCAGACCGGGGGAGGTAACTATGGCTACACCTTC.

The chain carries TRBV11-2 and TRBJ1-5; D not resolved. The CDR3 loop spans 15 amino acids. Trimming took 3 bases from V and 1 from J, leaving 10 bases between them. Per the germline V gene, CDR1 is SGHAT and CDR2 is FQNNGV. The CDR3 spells CASSLSDGSNQPQHF. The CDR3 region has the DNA TGTGCCAGCAGCTTGAGCGACGGGAGCAATCAGCCCCAGCATTTT.

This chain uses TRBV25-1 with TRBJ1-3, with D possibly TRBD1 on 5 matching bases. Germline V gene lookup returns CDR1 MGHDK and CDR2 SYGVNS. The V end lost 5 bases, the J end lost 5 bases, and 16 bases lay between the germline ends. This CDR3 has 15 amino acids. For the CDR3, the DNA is TGTGCCAGCAGTTCTACCAGGGAATCTCGAAACACCATATATTTT. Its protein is CASSSTRESRNTIYF.

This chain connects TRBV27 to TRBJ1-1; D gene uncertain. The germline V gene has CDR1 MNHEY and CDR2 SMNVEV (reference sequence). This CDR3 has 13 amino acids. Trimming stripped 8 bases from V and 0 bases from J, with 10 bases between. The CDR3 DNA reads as TGTGCCAGCGCCTCCCCAGTGAACACTGAAGCTTTCTTT. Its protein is CASASPVNTEAFF.

The CDR3 protein is CASSMGGQGKDTQYF. The CDR3 region has the DNA TGTGCCAGTAGTATGGGAGGACAGGGGAAGGATACGCAGTATTTT. The chain joins TRBV19 to TRBJ2-3, with TRBD1 matching over 9 bases. This CDR3 is built from 15 residues. Germline loops: CDR1 LNHDA, CDR2 SQIVND (reference sequence). With 3 bases clipped from V and 6 bases from J, the junction kept 7 bases outside the gene matches.

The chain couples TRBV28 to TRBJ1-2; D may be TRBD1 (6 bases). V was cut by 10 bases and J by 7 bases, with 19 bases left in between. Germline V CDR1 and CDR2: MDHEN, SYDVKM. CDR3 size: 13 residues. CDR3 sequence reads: CATQRGSDLGYTF. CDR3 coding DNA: TGTGCCACCCAGAGGGGGTCGGATCTTGGCTACACCTTC.

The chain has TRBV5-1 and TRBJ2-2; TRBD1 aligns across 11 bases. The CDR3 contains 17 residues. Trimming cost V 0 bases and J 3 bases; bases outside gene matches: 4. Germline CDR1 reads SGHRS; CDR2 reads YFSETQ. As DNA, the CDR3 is TGCGCCAGCAGCTTGGGACCGGGACAGGGGGACACCGGGGAGCTGTTTTTT. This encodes CASSLGPGQGDTGELFF.

The CDR3 region is CASSYSPRDRLTQPQHF. The DNA for the CDR3 is TGTGCCAGCAGTTACTCCCCTAGGGACAGGTTGACTCAGCCCCAGCATTTT. This chain connects TRBV6-7 to TRBJ1-5; TRBD1 aligns across 8 bases. TRBV6-7 is labeled an ORF, and its function is uncertain. This CDR3 region has 17 residues. V lost 0 bases and J lost 6; bases outside the gene matches: 10.

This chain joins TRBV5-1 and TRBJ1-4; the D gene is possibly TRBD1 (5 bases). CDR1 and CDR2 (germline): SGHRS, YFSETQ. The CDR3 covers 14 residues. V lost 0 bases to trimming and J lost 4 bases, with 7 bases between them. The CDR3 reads CASSLAQGNEKLFF. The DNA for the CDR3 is TGCGCCAGCAGCTTGGCCCAGGGTAATGAAAAACTGTTTTTT.

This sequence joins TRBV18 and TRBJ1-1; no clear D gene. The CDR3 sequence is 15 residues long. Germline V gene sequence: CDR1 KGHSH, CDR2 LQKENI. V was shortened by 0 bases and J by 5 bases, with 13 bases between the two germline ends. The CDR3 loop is CASSPPGGLGTEAFF. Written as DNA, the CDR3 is TGTGCCAGCTCACCACCGGGAGGGTTGGGTACTGAAGCTTTCTTT.

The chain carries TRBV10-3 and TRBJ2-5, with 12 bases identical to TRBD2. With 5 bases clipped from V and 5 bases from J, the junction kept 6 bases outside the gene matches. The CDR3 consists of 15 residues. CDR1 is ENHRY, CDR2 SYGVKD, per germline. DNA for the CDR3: TGTGCCATCAGTTCCGGAGGACTAGCGGGGGAGACCCAGTACTTC. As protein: CAISSGGLAGETQYF.

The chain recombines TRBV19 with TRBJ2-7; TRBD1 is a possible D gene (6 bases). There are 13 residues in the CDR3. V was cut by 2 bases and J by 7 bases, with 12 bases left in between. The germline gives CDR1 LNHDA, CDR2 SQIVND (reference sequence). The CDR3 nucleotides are TGTGCCAGTAGTATAACAGGGCCCGAGGAGCAGTACTTC. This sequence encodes CASSITGPEEQYF.

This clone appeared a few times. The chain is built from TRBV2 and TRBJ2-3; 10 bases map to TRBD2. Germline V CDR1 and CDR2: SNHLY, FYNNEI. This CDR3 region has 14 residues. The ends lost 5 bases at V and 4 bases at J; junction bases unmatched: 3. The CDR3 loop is CASSRLAGADTQYF. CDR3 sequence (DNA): TGTGCCAGCAGTCGCCTAGCGGGAGCAGATACGCAGTATTTT. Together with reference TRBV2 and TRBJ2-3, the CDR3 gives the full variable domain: EPEVTQTPSHQVTQMGQEVILRCVPISNHLYFYWYRQILGQKVEFLVSFYNNEISEKSEIFDDQFSVERPDGSNFTLKIRSTKLEDSAMYFCASSRLAGADTQYFGPGTRLTVL.

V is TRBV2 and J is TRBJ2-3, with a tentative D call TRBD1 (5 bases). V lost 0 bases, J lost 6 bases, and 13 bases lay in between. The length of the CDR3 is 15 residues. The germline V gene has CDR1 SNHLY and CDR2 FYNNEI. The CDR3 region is CASSEARQGADTQYF. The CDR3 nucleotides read TGTGCCAGCAGTGAAGCACGCCAGGGTGCGGATACGCAGTATTTT.

The CDR3 loop reads CASSEQGAYNEQFF. CDR3 sequence (DNA): TGCGCCAGCAGTGAGCAGGGGGCCTACAATGAGCAGTTCTTC. The chain is built from TRBV10-2 and TRBJ2-1; 7 positions agree with TRBD1. Germline CDR1 is WSHSY and CDR2 is SAAADI. This CDR3 is 14 amino acids long. Trimming took 2 bases from V and 2 from J; bases not matched to a gene: 0.

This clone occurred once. This CDR3 reads CASSNSRGASGYTF. For the CDR3, the DNA is TGTGCCAGCAGCAACTCGCGGGGGGCTTCTGGCTACACCTTC. The chain uses TRBV2 and TRBJ1-2, with D tentatively TRBD1 (6 bases). V lost 6 bases, J lost 7 bases, and 18 bases lay in between. CDR1 is SNHLY, CDR2 FYNNEI, per germline. The CDR3 is 14 residues long.